This passage covers 10 T cell receptor beta chains from one sample sequenced in a study of shared clonotypes between healthy human individuals. Clones were read by immunoSEQ multiplex PCR, and TCRdb kept only the in-frame ones, dropping some. The sample holds over a million clones; about 75% are singletons and the top ten take about 1.5%. Sequenced input: memory CD4+ T cells sorted from blood. Described subset: CD45RA-negative fraction. All receptors come from a man between 18 and 35 years old in good health.

The chain recombines TRBV7-2 with TRBJ1-2; 9 nucleotides match TRBD1. Germline CDR1 SGHTA, CDR2 FQGNSA. V lost 5 bases to trimming and J lost 8 bases; unmatched junction nucleotides: 12. This CDR3 comprises 15 residues. The CDR3 region is CASSPGGQGAGGYTF. CDR3 DNA: TGTGCCAGCAGCCCCGGGGGACAGGGCGCTGGCGGCTACACCTTC. The full variable domain, completed using reference TRBV7-2 and TRBJ1-2, is GAGVSQSPSNKVTEKGKDVELRCDPISGHTALYWYRQSLGQGLEFLIYFQGNSAPDKSGLPSDRFSAERTGGSVSTLTIQRTQQEDSAVYLCASSPGGQGAGGYTFGSGTRLTVV.

The chain combines TRBV7-9 with TRBJ2-3, with 7 bases lining up with TRBD2. CDR1 SEHNR and CDR2 FQNEAQ come from the germline V gene (reference sequence). This CDR3 has 14 amino acids. V was clipped by 4 bases and J by 0 bases; unmatched bases: 1. The CDR3 protein is CASSSAGSTDTQYF. The CDR3 DNA is TGTGCCAGCAGCTCAGCGGGGAGCACAGATACGCAGTATTTT.

This chain joins TRBV7-2 and TRBJ2-1; D is perhaps TRBD1 (7 bases). This CDR3 is 14 amino acids long. The germline gives CDR1 SGHTA, CDR2 FQGNSA. Trimming removed 11 bases from V and 4 bases from J, with 18 bases in between. The CDR3 DNA reads TGTGCCTGTACAGGGGACTCGATGTACAATGAGCAGTTCTTC. Residues: CACTGDSMYNEQFF.

This chain joins TRBV7-6 and TRBJ1-3, with TRBD1 as a possible D gene (5 bases). Germline values: CDR1 SGHVS, CDR2 FNYEAQ. The length of the CDR3 is 15 residues. V was clipped by 5 bases and J by 2 bases, with 13 bases between them. CDR3 in amino acids: CASSQLGTTGNTIYF. In DNA, the CDR3 is TGTGCCAGCAGCCAGCTCGGGACGACTGGAAACACCATATATTTT.

J is TRBJ2-5 and V is TRBV11-2; TRBD2 matches 10 bases. The J segment lost 5 bases and the V segment lost 5 bases, leaving 2 bases of the junction unmatched. CDR1 and CDR2 (germline): SGHAT, FQNNGV. CDR3 length: 13 amino acids. CDR3 amino acids: CASSLAGVETQYF. CDR3 nucleotide sequence: TGTGCCAGCAGCCTAGCGGGAGTGGAGACCCAGTACTTC.

The chain is built from TRBV28 and TRBJ2-3; D might be TRBD1 (6 bases). CDR3 length: 13 amino acids. The germline V gene encodes CDR1 MDHEN and CDR2 SYDVKM. The germline V and J ends were trimmed by 3 bases and 5 bases, with 9 bases remaining between them. DNA of the CDR3: TGTGCCAGCAGTTTGGGGGCCCTAGATACGCAGTATTTT. Translating it yields CASSLGALDTQYF.

This chain uses TRBV5-1 with TRBJ2-1; D possibly corresponds to TRBD2 (6 bases). The germline V and J ends were trimmed by 5 bases and 0 bases, with 12 bases remaining between them. The CDR3 runs 15 residues. Germline CDR1 reads SGHRS; CDR2 reads YFSETQ. The DNA for the CDR3 is TGCGCCAGCAGTACCGGGGGTTACTCCTACAATGAGCAGTTCTTC. The encoded protein is CASSTGGYSYNEQFF. Full variable domain (remainder filled in from reference TRBV5-1 and TRBJ2-1): KAGVTQTPRYLIKTRGQQVTLSCSPISGHRSVSWYQQTPGQGLQFLFEYFSETQRNKGNFPGRFSGRQFSNSRSEMNVSTLELGDSALYLCASSTGGYSYNEQFFGPGTRLTVL.

This clone occurred once. The gene calls are TRBV2 and TRBJ2-3, with D perhaps matching TRBD2 (6 bases). The CDR3 contains 15 residues. Trimming left V 8 bases short and J 0 bases short, with 15 bases between. Germline V gene lookup returns CDR1 SNHLY and CDR2 FYNNEI. CDR3 sequence (DNA): TGTGCCAGCGCATCGACTAGATCTAGCACAGATACGCAGTATTTT. This sequence encodes CASASTRSSTDTQYF.

CDR3 amino acids: CASSSSRTRGGHEQFF. The CDR3 region has the DNA TGTGCCAGCAGCTCAAGCCGGACCCGGGGTGGGCATGAGCAGTTCTTC. This chain links TRBV7-2 with TRBJ2-1; a possible D gene is TRBD2 (5 bases). The CDR3 runs to 16 residues. The germline V gene encodes CDR1 SGHTA and CDR2 FQGNSA. Deletions cut 4 bases from V and 8 bases from J, with 21 bases between.

This clone was detected only once. Different DNA sequences within this sample yield the same CDR3. This sequence joins TRBV11-2 and TRBJ2-3; TRBD2 is a possible D gene (5 bases). The V gene's germline CDR1 is SGHAT and CDR2 FQNNGV. V was shortened by 1 base and J by 1 base, with 9 bases between the two germline ends. CDR3 length equals 15 residues. The CDR3 sequence is CASSLVGSGTDTQYF. Here the CDR3 DNA reads TGTGCCAGCAGCTTAGTGGGTAGCGGCACAGATACGCAGTATTTT.